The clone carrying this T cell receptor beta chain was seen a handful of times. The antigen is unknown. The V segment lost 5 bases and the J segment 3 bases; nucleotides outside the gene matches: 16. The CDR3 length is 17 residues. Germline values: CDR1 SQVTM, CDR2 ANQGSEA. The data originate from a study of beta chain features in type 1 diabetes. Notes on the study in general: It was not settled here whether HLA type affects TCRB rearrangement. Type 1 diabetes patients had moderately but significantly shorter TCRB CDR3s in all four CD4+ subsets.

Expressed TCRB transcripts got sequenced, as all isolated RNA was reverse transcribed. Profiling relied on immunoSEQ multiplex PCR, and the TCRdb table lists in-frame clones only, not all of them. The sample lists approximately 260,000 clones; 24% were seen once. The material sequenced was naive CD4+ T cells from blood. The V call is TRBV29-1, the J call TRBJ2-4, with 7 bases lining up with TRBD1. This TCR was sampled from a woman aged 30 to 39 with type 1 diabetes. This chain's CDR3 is CSVPVSRDRSNKNIQYF. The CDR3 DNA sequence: TGCAGCGTTCCGGTTTCAAGGGACAGAAGTAACAAAAACATTCAGTACTTC.